This T cell receptor (beta chain) was recovered during a study of identical twins. The V and J ends lost 3 bases and 3 bases respectively, with 12 bases between them. This CDR3 is built from 14 residues. Per germline, CDR1 DFQATT and CDR2 SNEGSKA (reference sequence). TCRdb analysed the 5' RACE reads with MiXCR anew, one entry per CDR3 protein. The table has some 230,000 distinct CDR3 sequences, 5.5% to 7.5% seen once; the top ten hold roughly 15%. This sample also appeared in a second study, on T cells expressing NK-cell markers. That study adds: The study found dominant NKG2C+ clonotypes at roughly 1.0-7.0% of CD8+ T cells in about 6 donors.

This sequence joins TRBV20-1 and TRBJ2-1; TRBD2 is a possible D gene (5 bases). Sequenced input: CD8+ T cells sorted from blood. This receptor was obtained from a young woman in good health. In nucleotides, the CDR3 is TGCAGTGCTAGTCTCCCAGCGGACTACAATGAGCAGTTCTTC. Protein: CSASLPADYNEQFF.